These 5 T cell receptor beta chains came from one sample sequenced in a study of radiotherapy plus CTLA-4 blockade in lung cancer. The method was immunoSEQ multiplex PCR; TCRdb's version includes in-frame clones alone and lacks a portion of them. The table records roughly 53,000 clones, approximately 79% of them present only once. Sequencing used peripheral blood, obtained from a patient treated with radiotherapy plus ipilimumab. All receptors derive from a human donor with non-small cell lung cancer who had a partial response to radiotherapy plus ipilimumab.

In this sample, this clone turned up a few times. The chain has TRBV7-6 and TRBJ2-1; 14 bases fit TRBD2. This CDR3 comprises 17 residues. CDR1 is SGHVS and CDR2 is FNYEAQ in the germline V gene. Germline trimming cut 3 bases from V and 8 bases from J; bases unmatched to any gene: 9. The CDR3 bases are TGTGCCAGCAGCTTCAGTGGTCGACTAGCGGGAGGGGATGAGCAGTTCTTC. This translates into CASSFSGRLAGGDEQFF.

The chain combines TRBV10-3 with TRBJ2-1; 8 bases agree with TRBD2. The V segment lost 0 bases and the J segment 4 bases; nucleotides outside the gene matches: 8. This CDR3 contains 17 residues. In germline, CDR1 is ENHRY, CDR2 SYGVKD. The CDR3: CAISESVSGGMYNEQFF. CDR3 nucleotide sequence: TGTGCCATCAGTGAGTCGGTCAGCGGGGGCATGTACAATGAGCAGTTCTTC.

This clone was seen only a few times. The J gene is TRBJ2-2, the V gene TRBV19; D possibly corresponds to TRBD2 (5 bases). The V and J ends lost 5 bases and 4 bases respectively, with 14 bases between them. Germline lookup yields CDR1 LNHDA and CDR2 SQIVND (reference sequence). The CDR3 contains 15 residues. The CDR3 DNA sequence: TGTGCCAGTAGTTTAGGAGGTATGACCACCGGGGAGCTGTTTTTT. It is translated as CASSLGGMTTGELFF.

The J gene is TRBJ1-6, the V gene TRBV7-9; 9 bases are shared with TRBD1. The V gene's germline CDR1 is SEHNR and CDR2 FQNEAQ (reference sequence). V was clipped by 0 bases and J by 11 bases; unmatched bases: 5. The CDR3 spans 15 residues. CDR3 sequence reads: CASSLAGQGTPPLHF. CDR3 DNA: TGTGCCAGCAGCTTAGCGGGACAGGGCACTCCACCCCTCCACTTT.

V gene TRBV30 combines with J gene TRBJ1-1; D may be TRBD1 (5 bases). Trimming stripped 2 bases from V and 1 base from J, with 14 bases between. This CDR3 is built from 15 residues. The germline V gene encodes CDR1 GTSNPN and CDR2 SVGIG (reference sequence). The CDR3 region is CAWSISIQGNTEAFF. In DNA, the CDR3 is TGTGCCTGGAGTATCTCAATCCAGGGGAACACTGAAGCTTTCTTT.